This passage covers 25 T cell receptor beta chains from one sample sequenced in a study of T cells expressing NK-cell markers. From its re-call of the 5' RACE reads, TCRdb lists each CDR3 protein once, without DNA. This sample contains fewer than 550,000 distinct CDR3 sequences. The sample consisted of blood T cells: a sorted CD56 or NKG2C T cell subset, CD4+ or CD8+ T cells, or bulk PBMC T cells (not recorded which). The receptors derive from a woman between 50 and 59 years old in good health.

The V gene is TRBV7-9, the J gene TRBJ1-1; TCRdb proposes TRBD1, but this gene call is untestable without DNA. The germline CDR1 and CDR2 sequences are SEHNR and FQNEAQ (reference sequence). The CDR3 consists of 14 residues. The CDR3 is CASSSPYRNTEAFF.

The rearrangement links TRBV7-9 to TRBJ2-5; TCRdb proposes TRBD1, but this gene call is untestable without DNA. Germline values: CDR1 SEHNR, CDR2 FQNEAQ (reference sequence). This CDR3 is built from 12 residues. The CDR3 loop is CASSDVPGTQYF.

The rearrangement joins TRBV14 to TRBJ2-3; there is no DNA to check the TCRdb D call of TRBD1. The germline gives CDR1 SGHDN, CDR2 FVKESK. This CDR3 contains 14 residues. Here the CDR3 reads CASSQRGRTDTQYF. The full variable domain, its missing parts supplied by reference TRBV14 and TRBJ2-3, is EAGVTQFPSHSVIEKGQTVTLRCDPISGHDNLYWYRRVMGKEIKFLLHFVKESKQDESGMPNNRFLAERTGGTYSTLKVQPAELEDSGVYFCASSQRGRTDTQYFGPGTRLTVL.

The J gene is TRBJ2-7, the V gene TRBV20-1. CDR3 length equals 12 residues. The germline CDR1 and CDR2 sequences are DFQATT and SNEGSKA (reference sequence). CDR3 protein: CSARDTVYEQYF.

The CDR3 is CASSDGGLPVTQYF. The chain recombines TRBV3-1 with TRBJ2-5; there is no DNA to check the TCRdb D call of TRBD1. Germline CDR1 and CDR2: LGHDT and YNNKEL (reference sequence). There are 14 residues in the CDR3.

The genes are TRBV6-2 or TRBV6-3 and TRBJ2-5. Germline CDR1 and CDR2: MNHEY and SVGEGT. This CDR3 contains 13 residues. CDR3 region: CASSYPTQETQYF.

The chain recombines TRBV20-1 with TRBJ2-1. This CDR3 region has 14 residues. CDR1 is DFQATT and CDR2 is SNEGSKA in the germline V gene (reference sequence). CDR3 sequence reads: CSARVGETLNEQFF.

The chain employs TRBV5-1 and TRBJ1-2; the D gene TCRdb calls, TRBD1, cannot be checked with no DNA. CDR1 is SGHRS and CDR2 is YFSETQ in the germline V gene. This CDR3 comprises 15 residues. The CDR3 loop is CASSFGTNSNYGYTF.

The J gene is TRBJ1-3, the V gene TRBV27. This CDR3 spans 14 amino acids. CDR1 and CDR2 from the germline V gene are MNHEY and SMNVEV (reference sequence). The CDR3 sequence: CASSFSRTGNTIYF.

The chain joins TRBV12-3 or TRBV12-4 to TRBJ2-7; TCRdb returns TRBD2, unconfirmable since there is no DNA. The CDR3 has 13 amino acids. Here the CDR3 reads CASSFSQTHEQYF.

V gene TRBV2 combines with J gene TRBJ2-5; lacking DNA, the TRBD2 call made by TCRdb goes unchecked. The CDR3 contains 13 residues. Germline V CDR1 and CDR2: SNHLY, FYNNEI. CDR3 sequence: CASSAAVGTSAYF.

The genes are TRBV20-1 and TRBJ2-7; TCRdb calls TRBD2, which cannot be checked without DNA. The CDR3 contains 16 residues. Per germline, CDR1 DFQATT and CDR2 SNEGSKA (reference sequence). The CDR3 sequence: CSARGGLAGAIYEQYF.

The V call is TRBV7-9, the J call TRBJ2-5; TCRdb designates TRBD1, a call that cannot be tested without DNA. The CDR3 totals 16 residues. Germline CDR1 is SEHNR and CDR2 is FQNEAQ (reference sequence). CDR3 in amino acids: CASRRTGGVFQETQYF.

CDR3 sequence reads: CASNPSDRLTSGMDEQFF. The chain joins TRBV6-4 to TRBJ2-1; TCRdb's D call of TRBD2 is untestable without DNA. The CDR3 runs to 18 residues. CDR1 is MRHNA and CDR2 is SNTAGT in the germline V gene.

The chain carries TRBV12-3 or TRBV12-4 and TRBJ2-2; the TCRdb D gene call, TRBD2, has no DNA to confirm it. The CDR3 is made up of 19 amino acids. The CDR3: CASSRGTSGRNRNTGELFF.

The chain couples TRBV30 to TRBJ2-2. There are 13 residues in the CDR3. The germline CDR1 and CDR2 sequences are GTSNPN and SVGIG (reference sequence). The CDR3 region is CAWSWGLGGELFF.

This sequence joins TRBV5-1 and TRBJ2-5; the TCRdb D gene call, TRBD1, has no DNA to confirm it. Looked up from germline, CDR1 is SGHRS and CDR2 is YFSETQ. The CDR3 totals 14 residues. CDR3 region: CASTSGTGAMAQYF.

The CDR3: CASSQDPASGRTYEQYF. The chain employs TRBV4-1 and TRBJ2-7; the TCRdb D gene call, TRBD2, has no DNA to confirm it. Germline values: CDR1 MGHRA, CDR2 YSYEKL. This CDR3 has 17 amino acids.

The CDR3 sequence is CATSDWVGETQYF. The chain joins TRBV24-1 to TRBJ2-5. The germline gives CDR1 KGHDR, CDR2 SFDVKD. The CDR3 is 13 residues long.

V and J are TRBV30 and TRBJ2-1; the D call from TCRdb, TRBD2, cannot be confirmed without DNA. The germline gives CDR1 GTSNPN, CDR2 SVGIG (reference sequence). The CDR3 runs 16 residues. The CDR3 sequence: CAWSKRGMSSYNEQFF.

This chain links TRBV5-1 with TRBJ1-2; TCRdb picks TRBD1, but there is no DNA to check that call. The V gene's germline CDR1 is SGHRS and CDR2 YFSETQ. The CDR3 sequence is 13 residues long. CDR3 amino acids: CASSVGTAYGYTF.

The V gene is TRBV11-2, the J gene TRBJ2-7; with no DNA, the TCRdb D assignment of TRBD1 cannot be verified. CDR3 length: 14 residues. Germline V gene lookup returns CDR1 SGHAT and CDR2 FQNNGV. The chain's CDR3 is CASSLVPQGWEQYF.

The rearrangement uses TRBV9 and TRBJ2-2; TCRdb gives TRBD1 as the D gene, but with no DNA this cannot be confirmed. From germline, CDR1 is SGDLS and CDR2 YYNGEE. The CDR3 has 15 residues. CDR3 loop: CASSVERTGTGELFF.

V gene TRBV12-3 or TRBV12-4 combines with J gene TRBJ1-2; the TCRdb call, TRBD1, lacks DNA for checking. The CDR3 covers 14 residues. CDR3 protein: CASSMTGSNYGYTF.

The genes are TRBV27 and TRBJ2-1; TCRdb designates TRBD2, a call that cannot be tested without DNA. The CDR3 covers 14 residues. CDR1 is MNHEY, CDR2 SMNVEV, per germline (reference sequence). CDR3 region: CASSLTDGHNEQFF.